The rows below give T cell receptor beta chains drawn from one sample of a study of blood T cell repertoires in COVID-19. Produced via immunoSEQ multiplex PCR; TCRdb's table is partial and in-frame only. The table includes over 70,000 clones, 70% to 90% detected once. The sequencing input was peripheral blood. These TCRs come from a man in his 60s with COVID-19, enrolled during active disease. The CDR3 runs from the conserved cysteine through the conserved F or W. The D gene is left open where the match is weak. Size values are once, few and many counts, or a class for expanded clones, and some rows have none.

j_call v_call d_call clone_size cdr3_length cdr3_nt cdr3_aa
TRBJ2-3 TRBV27 - - 15 TGTGCCAGCAGTTTGGTCAGCAGTGCGGTCGATACGCAGTATTTT CASSLVSSAVDTQYF
TRBJ2-7 TRBV5-1 TRBD1 once 14 TGCGCCAGTACACGTGGGCAGGGGGCCCACGAGCAGTACTTC CASTRGQGAHEQYF
TRBJ2-1 TRBV2 - few 16 TGTGCCAGCAACACTCCGGGAGCGAGCTCCTACAATGAGCAGTTCTTC CASNTPGASSYNEQFF
TRBJ1-1 TRBV5-1 - - 14 TGCGCCAGCAGCCCCGGAAGGGGCGGCACTGAAGCTTTCTTT CASSPGRGGTEAFF
TRBJ1-2 TRBV24-1 - once 13 TGTGCCACCAAGACTACAGGGTACTATGGCTACACCTTC CATKTTGYYGYTF
TRBJ2-7 TRBV10-2 TRBD2 few 14 TGCGCCAGCAGTTTTACTAGCGGACCCTACGAGCAGTACTTC CASSFTSGPYEQYF
TRBJ2-5 TRBV11-2 TRBD2 - 16 TGTGCCAGCAGGTCCCCGGGACTAGCGGGAGGCCAGACCCAGTACTTC CASRSPGLAGGQTQYF
TRBJ1-6 TRBV27 TRBD1 - 15 TGTGCCAGCAGTAGCGGGACAGGACATAATTCACCCCTCCACTTT CASSSGTGHNSPLHF
TRBJ1-3 TRBV5-1 TRBD1 - 14 TGCGCCAGCCGGCAGCAGGGGGGAGATGACACCAAATATTTT CASRQQGGDDTKYF
TRBJ1-6 TRBV5-4 TRBD1 few 15 TGTGCCAGCAGCTCGGGACAGGGGGAGAATTCACCCCTCCACTTT CASSSGQGENSPLHF
TRBJ2-3 TRBV29-1 TRBD2 - 13 TGCAGCGTACAGCGGGGGACCACAGATACGCAGTATTTT CSVQRGTTDTQYF
TRBJ1-2 TRBV24-1 TRBD1 once 15 TGTGCCACCAGTGATTCCGAGGACAGGGTAAGGGGCTACACCTTC CATSDSEDRVRGYTF
TRBJ2-7 TRBV9 TRBD2 - 15 TGTGCCAGCAGCGTAGCTAGCGGGAGTGCGGGCGAGCAGTACTTC CASSVASGSAGEQYF
TRBJ1-6 TRBV30 TRBD1 - 15 TGTGCCTGGAGTCGACCCGGGACAGGGGAATCACCCCTCCACTTT CAWSRPGTGESPLHF
TRBJ2-5 TRBV20-1 TRBD1 - 14 TGCAGTGCTACTGACCGGACAGGGCAAGAGACCCAGTACTTC CSATDRTGQETQYF
TRBJ1-1 TRBV7-3 TRBD1 - 14 TGTGCCAGCAGCCCCGGACAGGGTAGCTCCGGAGCTTTCTTT CASSPGQGSSGAFF
TRBJ2-7 TRBV10-3 TRBD2 - 15 TGTGCCATCAGAGATAGCGGGGGGGAGACCTACGAGCAGTACTTC CAIRDSGGETYEQYF
TRBJ2-3 TRBV10-2 - - 17 TGCGCCAGCAGATCGCTCCCATACCGGGACAACACAGATACGCAGTATTTT CASRSLPYRDNTDTQYF
TRBJ2-5 TRBV30 - - 17 TGTGCCTGGACCGCAGGCCGGGCAGGGGGGATTCAAGAGACCCAGTACTTC CAWTAGRAGGIQETQYF
TRBJ2-1 TRBV7-9 - - 15 TGTGCCAGCGCTTCGGGAAAACTACCGTACAATGAGCAGTTCTTC CASASGKLPYNEQFF
TRBJ2-7 TRBV6-5 TRBD2 - 15 TGTGCCAGCAGTTACTCGACCGGGGGGATCTACGAGCAGTACTTC CASSYSTGGIYEQYF
TRBJ1-1 TRBV29-1 - - 14 TGCAGCGTTGATTTAGGCAGGGTAGGCACTGAAGCTTTCTTT CSVDLGRVGTEAFF
TRBJ1-1 TRBV19 - - 13 TGTGCCAGTATTCGCGGGTGGGGCACTGAAGCTTTCTTT CASIRGWGTEAFF
TRBJ2-7 TRBV6-4 - - 12 TGTGCCAGCAGTCGTGTAATATACGAGCAGTACTTC CASSRVIYEQYF